This T cell receptor (beta chain) was documented in a study of T cell changes during pregnancy in multiple sclerosis. The junction had 8 bases not matched to a gene; V was cut back by 3 bases and J by 2 bases. CDR1 is SGHNT, CDR2 YYREEE, per germline (reference sequence). The CDR3 length is 15 residues. The table came from immunoSEQ multiplex PCR; TCRdb's copy has only in-frame clones and leaves some out. The table records around 50,000 clones, about 90% of them present only once. This chain uses TRBV5-4 with TRBJ2-7, with TRBD1 matching 7 bases. This sequence was found in a female donor with multiple sclerosis, enrolled in a pregnancy study. The starting material was CD4+ T cells from peripheral blood mononuclear cells, obtained in the second trimester of pregnancy. CDR3 loop: CASSSRQGRAYEQYF. The CDR3 coding sequence is TGTGCCAGCAGCTCGAGACAGGGCCGAGCCTACGAGCAGTACTTC.